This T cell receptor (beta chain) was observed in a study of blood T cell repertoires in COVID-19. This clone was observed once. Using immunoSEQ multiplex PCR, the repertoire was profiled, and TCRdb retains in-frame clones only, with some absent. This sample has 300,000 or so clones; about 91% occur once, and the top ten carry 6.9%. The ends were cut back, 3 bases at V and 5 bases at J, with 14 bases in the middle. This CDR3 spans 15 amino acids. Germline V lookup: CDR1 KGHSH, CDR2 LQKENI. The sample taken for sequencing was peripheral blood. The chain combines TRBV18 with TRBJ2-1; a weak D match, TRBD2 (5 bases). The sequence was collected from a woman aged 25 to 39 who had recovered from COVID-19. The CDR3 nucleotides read TGTGCCAGCTCACCTCGGGGAAGACAAAACAATGAGCAGTTCTTC. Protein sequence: CASSPRGRQNNEQFF.